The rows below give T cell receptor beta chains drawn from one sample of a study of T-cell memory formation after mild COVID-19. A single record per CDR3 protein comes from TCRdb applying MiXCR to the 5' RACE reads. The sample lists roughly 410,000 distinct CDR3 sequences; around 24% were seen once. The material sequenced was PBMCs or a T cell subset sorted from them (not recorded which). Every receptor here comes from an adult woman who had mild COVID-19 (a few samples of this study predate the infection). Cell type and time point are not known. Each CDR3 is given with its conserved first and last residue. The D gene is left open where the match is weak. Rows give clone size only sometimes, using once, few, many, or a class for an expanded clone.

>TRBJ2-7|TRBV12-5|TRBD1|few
TGTGCTAGTGGTTTCGTCCAGGGGGCGGGAGAGCAGTACTTC
CASGFVQGAGEQYF
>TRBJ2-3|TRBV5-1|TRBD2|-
TGCGCCAGCAGCTCTCAAACTAGCGGGGGCCTTTCGGGGACGCAGTATTTT
CASSSQTSGGLSGTQYF
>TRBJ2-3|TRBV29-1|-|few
TGCAGCGCTGCGCCGGGACATAGCACAGATACGCAGTATTTT
CSAAPGHSTDTQYF
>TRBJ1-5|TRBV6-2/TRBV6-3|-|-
TGTGCCAGCAACCAAGGGGAGGTGGGCAATCAGCCCCAGCATTTT
CASNQGEVGNQPQHF
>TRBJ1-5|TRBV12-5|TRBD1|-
TGTGCTAGTGGTGCCGCGACAGGGGGCGTTCAGCCCCAGCATTTT
CASGAATGGVQPQHF
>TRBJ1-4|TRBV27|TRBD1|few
TGTGCCAGCAGTCCAGGACAGGGGGCGCGTGAAAAACTGTTTTTT
CASSPGQGAREKLFF
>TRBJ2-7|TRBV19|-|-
TGTGCCAGTAGTAAGGAAGGCTCCTACGAGCAGTACTTC
CASSKEGSYEQYF
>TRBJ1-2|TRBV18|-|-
TGTGCCAGCTCACCACGTCAGGATTTGAACTATGGCTACACCTTC
CASSPRQDLNYGYTF
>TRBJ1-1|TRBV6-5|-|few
TGTGCCAGCAGTTACCAACACCCCGGCGGTTACACTGAAGCTTTCTTT
CASSYQHPGGYTEAFF
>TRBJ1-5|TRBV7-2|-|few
TGTGCCAGCAGCTTTAGGGGGGCGTTTGGCAATCAGCCCCAGCATTTT
CASSFRGAFGNQPQHF
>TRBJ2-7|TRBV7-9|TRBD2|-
TGTGCCAGCAGCCCAGAGGGCAGGGTCGCGACTAGCGGGTGCGAGCAGTACTTC
CASSPEGRVATSGCEQYF
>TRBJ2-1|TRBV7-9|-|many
TGCGCCAGCAGCTTGTCTTACAATGAGCAGTTCTTC
CASSLSYNEQFF
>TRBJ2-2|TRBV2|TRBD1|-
TGTGCCAGCAGCGGACAGGGGCTTAGCACCGGGGAGCTGTTTTTT
CASSGQGLSTGELFF
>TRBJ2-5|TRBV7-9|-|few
TGTGCCAGCAGCCCGACTACCCGAGGGGAGACCCAGTACTTC
CASSPTTRGETQYF
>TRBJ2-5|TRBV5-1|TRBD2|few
TGCGCCAGCAGCTTGACCGCGGGAGGGCCCTCGGAGACCCAGTACTTC
CASSLTAGGPSETQYF
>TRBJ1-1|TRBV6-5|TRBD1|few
TGTGCCAGCAGTTACGAACGACAGGGGGCCGACTTGAATCCTGAAGCTTTCTTT
CASSYERQGADLNPEAFF
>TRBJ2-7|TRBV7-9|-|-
TGTGCCAGCAGCTTTCTTCACCCTTTGGACGAACAGTACTTC
CASSFLHPLDEQYF
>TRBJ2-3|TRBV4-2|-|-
TGTGCCAGCAGCCAAGTCGAGGGGGGGAGCACAGATACGCAGTATTTT
CASSQVEGGSTDTQYF
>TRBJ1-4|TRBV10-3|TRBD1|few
TGTGCCGTTAGGACAGGAATTGGAGAAAAACTGTTTTTT
CAVRTGIGEKLFF
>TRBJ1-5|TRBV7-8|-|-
TGTGCCAGCAGCGTTAACCTGGGAGGTAATCAGCCCCAGCATTTT
CASSVNLGGNQPQHF
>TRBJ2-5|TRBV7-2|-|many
TGTGCCAGTGGGCGGGAGACCCAGTACTTC
CASGRETQYF
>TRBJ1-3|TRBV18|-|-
TGTGCCAGCTCACCCCTTCCGATCGCAGATCAGAGCTCTGGAAACACCATATATTTT
CASSPLPIADQSSGNTIYF
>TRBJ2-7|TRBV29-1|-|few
TGCAGCGTTGGGACAGCTTTCTACGAGCAGTACTTC
CSVGTAFYEQYF
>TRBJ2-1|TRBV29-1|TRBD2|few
TGCAGCGTTGAAGATTCACTAGCGGCCAACAATGAGCAGTTCTTC
CSVEDSLAANNEQFF
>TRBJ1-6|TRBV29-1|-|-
TGCAGCGTTGAAGGGGGAGGCAATTCACCCCTCCACTTT
CSVEGGGNSPLHF
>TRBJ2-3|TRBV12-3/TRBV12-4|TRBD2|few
TGTGCCAGCAGCCCGGGACTAGCGGGGGCTTTCGGCACAGATACGCAGTATTTT
CASSPGLAGAFGTDTQYF
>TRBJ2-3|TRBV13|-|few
TGTGCCAGCAGCGCGCGGGACAGCCTCACAGATACGCAGTATTTT
CASSARDSLTDTQYF
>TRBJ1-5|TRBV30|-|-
TGTGCCTGGAGTGGAGGGCTGGGTAATCAGCCCCAGCATTTT
CAWSGGLGNQPQHF
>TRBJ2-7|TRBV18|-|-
TGTGCCAGCTCAGTTTCCGGCGGGACTGCTTACGAGCAGTACTTC
CASSVSGGTAYEQYF
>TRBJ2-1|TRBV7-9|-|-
TGTGCCAGCAGCCCCCAGGACTTCTATGAGCAGTTCTTC
CASSPQDFYEQFF
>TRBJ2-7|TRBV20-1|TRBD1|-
TGCAGTGCAAAAAAACCAGGACAGGGCGACGAGCAGTACTTC
CSAKKPGQGDEQYF
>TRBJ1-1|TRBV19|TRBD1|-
TGTGCCGCTTCGAGGGGGACAGGGGGCTTCGGGGACACTGAAGCTTTCTTT
CAASRGTGGFGDTEAFF
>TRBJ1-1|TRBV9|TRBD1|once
TGTGCCAGCAGCGTAGCCCAGGGGGGCACTGAAGCTTTCTTT
CASSVAQGGTEAFF
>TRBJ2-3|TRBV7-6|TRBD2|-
TGTGCCAGCAGCTTAGGAGCGGGAGTTAACACAGATACGCAGTATTTT
CASSLGAGVNTDTQYF
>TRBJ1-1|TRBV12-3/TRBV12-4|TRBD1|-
TGTGCCAGCCGGGACAGGGCGGACACTGAAGCTTTCTTT
CASRDRADTEAFF
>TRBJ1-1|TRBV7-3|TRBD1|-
TGTGCCAGCAGCGCCCAGGGGGTGAGGACTGAAGCTTTCTTT
CASSAQGVRTEAFF
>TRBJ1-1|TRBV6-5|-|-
TGTGCCAGCACCCCCAGGCGCCTCCAGGGTATGAACACTGAAGCTTTCTTT
CASTPRRLQGMNTEAFF
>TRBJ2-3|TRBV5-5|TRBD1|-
TGTGCCAGCAGCTCAGGGACAGGGCCACTCGGAACAGATACGCAGTATTTT
CASSSGTGPLGTDTQYF
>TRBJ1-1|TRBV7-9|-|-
TGTGCCAGCAGCCCTATATACCCGCAAGCTTTCTTT
CASSPIYPQAFF
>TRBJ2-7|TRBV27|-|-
TGTGCCAGCAGTTTATTAGGCGCCAGCTCCTACGAGCAGTACTTC
CASSLLGASSYEQYF
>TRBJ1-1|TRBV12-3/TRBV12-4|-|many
TGTGCCAGCAGTCCCCAGACAGGGAACACTGAAGCTTTCTTT
CASSPQTGNTEAFF